These 28 T cell receptor beta chains originate from one sample sequenced in a study of cytomegalovirus exposure and HLA in healthy donors. Use of 60 Vbeta and 13 Jbeta primers characterized the PCR. Sequenced by immunoSEQ multiplex PCR; TCRdb stores in-frame clones only, minus some. The table for this sample gives approximately 190,000 clones. Source material: PBMCs. The receptors originated from a boy younger than 18 in good health and CMV-seronegative.

The chain combines TRBV6-6 with TRBJ2-5; no clear D. The J call is uncertain, as TRBJ2-7 better fits the DNA end. Germline-derived CDR1 and CDR2 are MNHNY and SVGAGI (reference sequence). This CDR3 has 15 amino acids. DNA for the CDR3: TGTGCCAGCAGTTACTCGGTCCCGAGCTCCTACGAGCAGTACTTC. This codes for CASSYSVPSSYEQYF.

The chain links TRBV27 to TRBJ2-1; possible D gene TRBD2, 7 bases. V dropped 5 bases and J dropped 2 bases, with 13 bases sitting between them. Per the germline V gene, CDR1 is MNHEY and CDR2 is SMNVEV (reference sequence). The CDR3 contains 15 residues. The CDR3 DNA sequence: TGTGCCAGCAGTCCCGGGGGGCCCCCCTACAATGAGCAGTTCTTC. This translates into CASSPGGPPYNEQFF.

The CDR3 DNA follows: TGTGCCTGGAACCACAGGGGAACCGGGGAGCTGTTTTTT. Translated, it gives CAWNHRGTGELFF. The chain links TRBV30 to TRBJ2-2, with TRBD1 identical over 7 bases. The CDR3 loop spans 13 amino acids. J lost 5 bases, V lost 4 bases, and 4 bases had no gene match. Germline V gene sequence: CDR1 GTSNPN, CDR2 SVGIG (reference sequence). Looking up the rest from reference TRBV30 and TRBJ2-2 gives the full variable domain: SQTIHQWPATLVQPVGSPLSLECTVEGTSNPNLYWYRQAAGRGLQLLFYSVGIGQISSEVPQNLSASRPQDRQFILSSKKLLLSDSGFYLCAWNHRGTGELFFGEGSRLTVL.

V gene TRBV30 combines with J gene TRBJ2-2, with a tentative D call TRBD2 (7 bases). The CDR3 is 15 amino acids. V lost 8 bases, J lost 0 bases, and 16 bases lay in between. Germline V gives CDR1 GTSNPN, CDR2 SVGIG (reference sequence). The CDR3 here is CALCTGGSNTGELFF. The CDR3 DNA reads TGTGCCCTGTGCACGGGGGGCTCGAACACCGGGGAGCTGTTTTTT.

The chain combines TRBV19 with TRBJ2-5; 7 bases are a match to TRBD1. The germline gives CDR1 LNHDA, CDR2 SQIVND (reference sequence). The CDR3 consists of 16 residues. V lost 5 bases and J lost 2; bases outside the gene matches: 11. In nucleotides, the CDR3 is TGTGCCAGTAGTCACTTGACGGGACAGACACAAGAGACCCAGTACTTC. It yields the protein CASSHLTGQTQETQYF.

The CDR3 spells CASSLGTGSYEQYF. DNA for the CDR3: TGTGCCAGCAGCTTGGGGACAGGTTCCTACGAGCAGTACTTC. The chain combines TRBV11-2 with TRBJ2-5; 8 bases line up with TRBD1. The DNA end favors TRBJ2-7, so the J call may be wrong. CDR3 length: 14 residues. Germline V lookup: CDR1 SGHAT, CDR2 FQNNGV.

The chain links TRBV5-4 to TRBJ1-3, with D perhaps matching TRBD1 (5 bases). Between the trimmed V and J ends, which lost 3 bases and 3 bases, there was a span of 13 bases. The CDR3 has 15 residues. Germline V lookup: CDR1 SGHNT, CDR2 YYREEE (reference sequence). CDR3: CASSSAGYSGNTIYF. CDR3 bases: TGTGCCAGCAGCTCCGCAGGGTATAGTGGAAACACCATATATTTT.

The rearrangement uses TRBV4-3 and TRBJ2-5; unclear D gene. CDR3 length: 15 residues. Trimming cost V 1 base and J 5 bases, with 14 bases left between them. Germline CDR1 LGHNA, CDR2 YSLEER. The chain's CDR3 is CASSQGGLVTETQYF. The CDR3 DNA reads TGCGCCAGCAGCCAAGGCGGTTTGGTAACGGAGACCCAGTACTTC.

The genes are TRBV6-1 and TRBJ2-1; D perhaps matches TRBD1 (5 bases). V was clipped by 2 bases and J by 4 bases, with 6 bases between them. The CDR3 is 13 amino acids. From germline, CDR1 is MNHNS and CDR2 SASEGT. CDR3 sequence (DNA): TGTGCCAGCAGTGAATACAGGTACAATGAGCAGTTCTTC. It encodes CASSEYRYNEQFF.

On this clone itself: This specimen includes other DNA sequences encoding the same CDR3. V and J are TRBV7-3 and TRBJ2-1; 11 nucleotides line up with TRBD2. Germline V lookup: CDR1 SGHTA, CDR2 FQGTGA. The CDR3 loop spans 15 amino acids. V lost 4 bases and J lost 4; bases outside the gene matches: 3. The CDR3 DNA sequence: TGTGCCAGCAGCTCCGGGACTAGCGGATACAATGAGCAGTTCTTC. Translation gives CASSSGTSGYNEQFF.

The V gene is TRBV9, the J gene TRBJ1-3; TRBD1 might be the D (5 bases). CDR3 length: 16 residues. CDR1 and CDR2 (germline): SGDLS, YYNGEE. Trimming took 0 bases from V and 5 from J, leaving 15 bases between them. DNA of the CDR3: TGTGCCAGCAGCGTAGGTCCCGGGGGTAGCCGAAACACCATATATTTT. It specifies CASSVGPGGSRNTIYF.

This chain connects TRBV27 to TRBJ2-1, with TRBD1 as a possible D gene (5 bases). The CDR3 loop spans 17 amino acids. Germline CDR1 reads MNHEY; CDR2 reads SMNVEV (reference sequence). Between the trimmed V and J ends, which lost 1 base and 3 bases, there was a span of 16 bases. The CDR3 spells CASSLFTRTMNYNEQFF. The CDR3 coding sequence is TGTGCCAGCAGTTTATTTACTCGGACAATGAACTACAATGAGCAGTTCTTC.

The chain couples TRBV27 to TRBJ2-7, with D perhaps matching TRBD1 (6 bases). With 4 bases removed from V and 1 base from J, the gap between germline ends came to 17 bases. The CDR3 has 16 amino acids. CDR1 MNHEY and CDR2 SMNVEV come from the germline V gene (reference sequence). The CDR3 region is CASSSPPQGRSYEQYF. The CDR3 bases are TGTGCCAGCAGTTCCCCCCCCCAGGGGCGGTCCTACGAGCAGTACTTC.

The chain links TRBV19 to TRBJ1-6; D possibly corresponds to TRBD1 (5 bases). The CDR3 contains 16 residues. CDR1 is LNHDA, CDR2 SQIVND, per germline (reference sequence). Trimming shortened V by 9 bases and J by 2 bases, and 17 bases separated the two germline ends. CDR3 sequence (DNA): TGTGCCAGACCCGGGGGGGGAGAGCCCTATAATTCACCCCTCCACTTT. It translates to CARPGGGEPYNSPLHF.

This rearrangement joins TRBV6-5 to TRBJ1-1; D unresolved. Between the trimmed V and J ends, which lost 0 bases and 0 bases, there was a span of 8 bases. Germline V gene lookup returns CDR1 MNHEY and CDR2 SVGAGI. This CDR3 comprises 15 residues. Here the CDR3 reads CASSYSIGMNTEAFF. DNA of the CDR3: TGTGCCAGCAGTTACTCAATCGGTATGAACACTGAAGCTTTCTTT.

The rearrangement uses TRBV7-2 and TRBJ2-2; 8 positions agree with TRBD1. Germline V gives CDR1 SGHTA, CDR2 FQGNSA. This CDR3 is 16 amino acids long. The ends lost 5 bases at V and 1 base at J; junction bases unmatched: 6. The CDR3 nucleotides read TGTGCCAGCAGCCTACAAGGGACAGGGAACACCGGGGAGCTGTTTTTT. Encoded protein: CASSLQGTGNTGELFF. Full variable domain (outside the CDR3, taken from reference TRBV7-2 and TRBJ2-2): GAGVSQSPSNKVTEKGKDVELRCDPISGHTALYWYRQSLGQGLEFLIYFQGNSAPDKSGLPSDRFSAERTGGSVSTLTIQRTQQEDSAVYLCASSLQGTGNTGELFFGEGSRLTVL.

The chain links TRBV2 to TRBJ1-4, with TRBD1 identical over 10 bases. J was trimmed by 8 bases and V by 7 bases; bases with no gene match: 10. The germline V gene encodes CDR1 SNHLY and CDR2 FYNNEI. The CDR3 is made up of 15 amino acids. The CDR3 loop reads CASTGQGRLWEKLFF. In nucleotides, the CDR3 is TGTGCCAGCACGGGACAGGGGAGGCTCTGGGAAAAACTGTTTTTT.

The rearrangement uses TRBV9 and TRBJ1-2, with 7 bases matching TRBD1. Germline CDR1 SGDLS, CDR2 YYNGEE. The CDR3 totals 14 residues. J was trimmed by 2 bases and V by 3 bases; bases with no gene match: 4. DNA of the CDR3: TGTGCCAGCAGCGGGGACAGTAGGAACTATGGCTACACCTTC. This sequence encodes CASSGDSRNYGYTF.

The chain couples TRBV6-6 to TRBJ2-1; the D is unclear. The V and J ends lost 2 bases and 4 bases respectively, with 6 bases between them. The CDR3 has 13 amino acids. Germline V gene sequence: CDR1 MNHNY, CDR2 SVGAGI (reference sequence). The CDR3 here is CASSYIIYNEQFF. The CDR3 DNA reads TGTGCCAGCAGTTACATCATTTACAATGAGCAGTTCTTC.

This chain links TRBV9 with TRBJ2-7; 15 nucleotides match TRBD2. The germline V gene has CDR1 SGDLS and CDR2 YYNGEE. The trim removed 4 bases at V and 7 bases at J, leaving 6 bases unmatched. This CDR3 has 15 residues. The CDR3 here is CASSPGLAGGEEQYF. CDR3 sequence (DNA): TGTGCCAGCAGCCCGGGACTAGCGGGGGGAGAGGAGCAGTACTTC.

In the case of this clone: The identical CDR3 is also encoded by other nucleotide sequences in the sample. The chain uses TRBV20-1 and TRBJ2-5, with a tentative D call TRBD2 (6 bases). The CDR3 spans 11 residues. Germline CDR1 reads DFQATT; CDR2 reads SNEGSKA (reference sequence). The V gene lost 3 bases and the J gene lost 4 bases, with 6 bases spanning the gap. CDR3 bases: TGCAGTGCTAGGCGGGGAGAGACCCAGTACTTC. Translation gives CSARRGETQYF.

J is TRBJ1-6 and V is TRBV5-1; D call uncertain. Looked up from germline, CDR1 is SGHRS and CDR2 is YFSETQ. V lost 2 bases to trimming and J lost 1 base, with 10 bases between them. CDR3 size: 16 residues. CDR3 nucleotide sequence: TGCGCCAGCAGCTTTAGCCCGGGATCCTATAATTCACCCCTCCACTTT. This sequence encodes CASSFSPGSYNSPLHF.

The CDR3 nucleotides are TGTGCCAGCAGCTTATCGGGACAGGGATCAGATACGCAGTATTTT. Translating gives CASSLSGQGSDTQYF. The rearrangement uses TRBV7-2 and TRBJ2-3; TRBD1 aligns across 9 bases. Germline V gene lookup returns CDR1 SGHTA and CDR2 FQGNSA. The CDR3 covers 15 residues. After removal of 2 bases from V and 4 bases from J, the junction contained 4 bases not matched to a gene.

On this clone itself: No DNA is shown, since the ends of the CDR3 on it are uncertain; the CDR3 is the one TCRdb lists. J is TRBJ1-3 and V is TRBV12-1; the D call TRBD1 from the table was never checked on the DNA. TRBV12-1 is tagged as a pseudogene. Including both end residues, the CDR3 is 18 amino acids long. The CDR3 loop reads CASASLPSLWGLGNTIYF.

V is TRBV2 and J is TRBJ1-5; D perhaps matches TRBD1 (5 bases). V was clipped by 4 bases and J by 1 base, with 8 bases between them. CDR3 length equals 14 residues. The germline gives CDR1 SNHLY, CDR2 FYNNEI. In DNA, the CDR3 is TGTGCCAGCAGTGGCAGGGAAAGCAATCAGCCCCAGCATTTT. Amino acid sequence: CASSGRESNQPQHF. Full variable domain (remainder filled in from reference TRBV2 and TRBJ1-5): EPEVTQTPSHQVTQMGQEVILRCVPISNHLYFYWYRQILGQKVEFLVSFYNNEISEKSEIFDDQFSVERPDGSNFTLKIRSTKLEDSAMYFCASSGRESNQPQHFGDGTRLSIL.

This chain joins TRBV30 and TRBJ2-6; 9 bases fit TRBD1. After removal of 7 bases from V and 0 bases from J, the junction contained 4 bases not matched to a gene. CDR1 and CDR2 (germline): GTSNPN, SVGIG (reference sequence). The CDR3 sequence is 15 residues long. CDR3 amino acids: CASGTGSSGANVLTF. For the CDR3, the DNA is TGTGCCTCCGGGACAGGGAGCTCTGGGGCCAACGTCCTGACTTTC.

For this clone: Its ends do not fully match the called genes, so a read error is possible. In the same sample, other DNA sequences code for this CDR3. This chain links TRBV2 with TRBJ2-3, with D unclear. CDR3 size: 14 residues. CDR1 is SNHLY and CDR2 is FYNNEI in the germline V gene. The CDR3, as DNA: TGCGCCAGCAGTGTCGCGACTAGCACAGATACGCAGTATTTT. It codes for CASSVATSTDTQYF.

To note about this clone: The identical CDR3 is also encoded by other nucleotide sequences in the sample. The J gene is TRBJ1-1, the V gene TRBV5-1, with TRBD1 identical over 8 bases. This CDR3 has 15 amino acids. J lost 4 bases, V lost 3 bases, and 8 bases had no gene match. Germline loops: CDR1 SGHRS, CDR2 YFSETQ. The CDR3 DNA sequence: TGCGCCAGCAGCTCAGGACAGGGTACGGGCACTGAAGCTTTCTTT. Protein: CASSSGQGTGTEAFF. The complete variable domain, with remaining parts taken from reference TRBV5-1 and TRBJ1-1, reads KAGVTQTPRYLIKTRGQQVTLSCSPISGHRSVSWYQQTPGQGLQFLFEYFSETQRNKGNFPGRFSGRQFSNSRSEMNVSTLELGDSALYLCASSSGQGTGTEAFFGQGTRLTVV.